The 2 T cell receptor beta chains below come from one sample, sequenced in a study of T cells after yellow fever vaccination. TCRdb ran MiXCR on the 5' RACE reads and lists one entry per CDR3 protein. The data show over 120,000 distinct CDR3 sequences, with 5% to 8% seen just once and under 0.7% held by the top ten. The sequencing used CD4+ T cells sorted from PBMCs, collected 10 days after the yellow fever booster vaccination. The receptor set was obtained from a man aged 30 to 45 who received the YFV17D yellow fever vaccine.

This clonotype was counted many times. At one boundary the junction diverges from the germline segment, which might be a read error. CDR3: CSTSGTDTQYF. The CDR3 region has the DNA TGCAGTACTAGCGGCACAGATACGCAGTATTTT. J is TRBJ2-3 and V is TRBV20-1; 7 positions agree with TRBD2. From germline, CDR1 is DFQATT and CDR2 SNEGSKA (reference sequence). The length of the CDR3 is 11 residues.

The DNA for the CDR3 is TGCGCCAGCAGCTTGGTGGACAGCTTCTACGAGCAGTACTTC. It specifies CASSLVDSFYEQYF. This chain links TRBV5-1 with TRBJ2-7, with a tentative D call TRBD1 (6 bases). CDR1 is SGHRS and CDR2 is YFSETQ in the germline V gene. The CDR3 spans 14 residues. Trimming removed 0 bases at V and 3 bases at J, with 10 bases between.